A few counts support the clone carrying this TCR beta chain. Its target is not known. Following culture for approximately ten days, CD4+ T cells were isolated. The sample originates from a study of vaccination effects on CD4 cells after COVID-19. Profiled with immunoSEQ multiplex PCR; TCRdb holds only in-frame clones, not every one. This table holds about 64,000 clones, about two thirds found once. CDR1 and CDR2 (germline): SQVTM, ANQGSEA. Trimming stripped 0 bases from V and 8 bases from J, with 12 bases between. The CDR3 is 13 amino acids. This TCR was sampled from a human donor who had a prior SARS-CoV-2 infection. The sample here was CD4+ T cells from PBMCs cultured without peptide, taken before COVID-19 vaccination. The chain employs TRBV29-1 and TRBJ2-3; the D is unclear. The CDR3, as DNA: TGCAGCGTTGAAGATCGGATCCGAGCTACGCAGTATTTT. Encoded protein: CSVEDRIRATQYF.